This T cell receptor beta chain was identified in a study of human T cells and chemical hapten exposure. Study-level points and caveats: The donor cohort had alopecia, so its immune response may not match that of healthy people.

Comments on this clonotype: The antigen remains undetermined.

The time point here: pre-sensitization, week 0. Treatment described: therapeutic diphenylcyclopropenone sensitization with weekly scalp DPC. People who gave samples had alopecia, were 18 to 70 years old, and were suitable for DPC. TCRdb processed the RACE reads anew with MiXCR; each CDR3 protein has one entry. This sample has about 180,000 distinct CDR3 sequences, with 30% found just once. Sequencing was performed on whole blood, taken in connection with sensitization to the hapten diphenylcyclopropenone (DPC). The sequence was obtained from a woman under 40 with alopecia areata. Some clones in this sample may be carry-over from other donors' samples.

This chain's CDR3 is CASSAGPDSFSNQPQHF. DNA for the CDR3: TGTGCCAGCAGCGCCGGCCCCGACAGCTTTAGCAATCAGCCCCAGCATTTT. The J gene is TRBJ1-5, the V gene TRBV9, with D perhaps matching TRBD1 (5 bases). Trimming removed 3 bases at V and 0 bases at J, with 16 bases between. This CDR3 has 17 amino acids. Germline loops: CDR1 SGDLS, CDR2 YYNGEE.